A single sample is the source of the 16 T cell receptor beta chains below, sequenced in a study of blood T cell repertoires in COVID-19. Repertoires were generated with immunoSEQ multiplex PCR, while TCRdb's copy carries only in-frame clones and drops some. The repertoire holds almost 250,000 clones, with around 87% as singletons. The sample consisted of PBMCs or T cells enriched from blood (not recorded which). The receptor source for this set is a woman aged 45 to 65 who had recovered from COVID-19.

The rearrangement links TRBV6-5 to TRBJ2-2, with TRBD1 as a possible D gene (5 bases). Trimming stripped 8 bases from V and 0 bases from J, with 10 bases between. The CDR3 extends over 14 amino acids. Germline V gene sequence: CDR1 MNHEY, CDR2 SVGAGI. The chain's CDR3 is CASCRGANTGELFF. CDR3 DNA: TGTGCCAGCTGTAGGGGCGCGAACACCGGGGAGCTGTTTTTT.

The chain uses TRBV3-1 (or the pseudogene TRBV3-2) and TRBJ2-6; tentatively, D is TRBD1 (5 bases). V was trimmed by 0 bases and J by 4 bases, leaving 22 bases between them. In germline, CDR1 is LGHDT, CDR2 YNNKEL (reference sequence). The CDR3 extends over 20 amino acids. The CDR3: CASSQDWFLTDLVGANVLTF. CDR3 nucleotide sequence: TGTGCCAGCAGCCAAGATTGGTTCTTGACAGACCTCGTAGGGGCCAACGTCCTGACTTTC.

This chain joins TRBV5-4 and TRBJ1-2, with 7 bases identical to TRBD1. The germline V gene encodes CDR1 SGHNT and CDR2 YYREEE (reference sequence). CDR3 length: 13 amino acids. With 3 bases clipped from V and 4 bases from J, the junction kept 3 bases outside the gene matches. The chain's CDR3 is CASSSEGAYGYTF. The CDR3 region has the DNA TGTGCCAGCAGCTCCGAGGGGGCCTATGGCTACACCTTC.

The CDR3, as DNA: TGTGCCAGCAGCCAAGCCCAACTTGGAGCTAATGAAAAACTGTTTTTT. Its translation: CASSQAQLGANEKLFF. This chain connects TRBV14 to TRBJ1-4; D uncertain. Germline V CDR1 and CDR2: SGHDN, FVKESK. This CDR3 spans 16 amino acids. V was clipped by 1 base and J by 3 bases, with 12 bases between them.

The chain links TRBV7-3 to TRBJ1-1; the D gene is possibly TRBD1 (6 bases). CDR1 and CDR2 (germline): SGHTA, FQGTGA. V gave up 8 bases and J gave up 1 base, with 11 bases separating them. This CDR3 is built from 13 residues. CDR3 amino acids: CASSYRANTEAFF. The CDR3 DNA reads TGTGCCAGCTCTTACAGGGCGAACACTGAAGCTTTCTTT.

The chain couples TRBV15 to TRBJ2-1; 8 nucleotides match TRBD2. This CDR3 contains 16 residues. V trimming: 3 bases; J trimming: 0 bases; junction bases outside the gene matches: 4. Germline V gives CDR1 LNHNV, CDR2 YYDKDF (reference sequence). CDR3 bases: TGTGCCACCAGCAGGATTAGCGGGACCTCCTACAATGAGCAGTTCTTC. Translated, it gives CATSRISGTSYNEQFF.

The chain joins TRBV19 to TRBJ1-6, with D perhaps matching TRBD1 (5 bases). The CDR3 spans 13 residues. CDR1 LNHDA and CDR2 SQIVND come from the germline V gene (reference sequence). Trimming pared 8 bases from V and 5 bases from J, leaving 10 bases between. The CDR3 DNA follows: TGTGCCAGTCACACAGGAGATAATTCACCCCTCCACTTT. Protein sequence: CASHTGDNSPLHF.

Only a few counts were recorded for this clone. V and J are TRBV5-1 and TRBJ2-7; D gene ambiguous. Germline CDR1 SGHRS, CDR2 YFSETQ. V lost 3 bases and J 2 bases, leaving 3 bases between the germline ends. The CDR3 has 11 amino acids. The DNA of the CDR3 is TGCGCCAGCAGCTACACCTACGAGCAGTACTTC. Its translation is CASSYTYEQYF. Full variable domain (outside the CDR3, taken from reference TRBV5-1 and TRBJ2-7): KAGVTQTPRYLIKTRGQQVTLSCSPISGHRSVSWYQQTPGQGLQFLFEYFSETQRNKGNFPGRFSGRQFSNSRSEMNVSTLELGDSALYLCASSYTYEQYFGPGTRLTVT.

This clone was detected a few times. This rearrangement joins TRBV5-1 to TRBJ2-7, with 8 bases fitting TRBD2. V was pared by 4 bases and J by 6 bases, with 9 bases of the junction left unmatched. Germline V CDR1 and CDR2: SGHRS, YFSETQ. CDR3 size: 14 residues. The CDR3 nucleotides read TGCGCCAGCAGCCCGACCGGGGGGGCAGGCGAGCAGTACTTC. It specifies CASSPTGGAGEQYF. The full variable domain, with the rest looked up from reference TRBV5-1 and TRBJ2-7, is KAGVTQTPRYLIKTRGQQVTLSCSPISGHRSVSWYQQTPGQGLQFLFEYFSETQRNKGNFPGRFSGRQFSNSRSEMNVSTLELGDSALYLCASSPTGGAGEQYFGPGTRLTVT.

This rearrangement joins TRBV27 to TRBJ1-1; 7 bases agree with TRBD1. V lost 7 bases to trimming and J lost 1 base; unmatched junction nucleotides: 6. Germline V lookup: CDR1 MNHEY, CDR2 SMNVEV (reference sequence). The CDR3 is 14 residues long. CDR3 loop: CASNPGGPNTEAFF. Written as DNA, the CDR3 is TGTGCCAGCAACCCAGGGGGGCCGAACACTGAAGCTTTCTTT.

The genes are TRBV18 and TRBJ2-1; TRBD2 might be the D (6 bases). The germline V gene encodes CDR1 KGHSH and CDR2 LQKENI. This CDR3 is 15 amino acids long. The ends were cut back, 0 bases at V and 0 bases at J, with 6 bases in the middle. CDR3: CASSPPSGSYNEQFF. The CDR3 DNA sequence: TGTGCCAGCTCACCACCTAGCGGCTCCTACAATGAGCAGTTCTTC.

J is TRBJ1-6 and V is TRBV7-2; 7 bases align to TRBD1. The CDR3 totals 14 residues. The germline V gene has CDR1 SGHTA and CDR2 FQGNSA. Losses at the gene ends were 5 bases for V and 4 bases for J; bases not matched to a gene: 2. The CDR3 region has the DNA TGTGCCAGCAGCCCAGGGGGTTATAATTCACCCCTCCACTTT. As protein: CASSPGGYNSPLHF.

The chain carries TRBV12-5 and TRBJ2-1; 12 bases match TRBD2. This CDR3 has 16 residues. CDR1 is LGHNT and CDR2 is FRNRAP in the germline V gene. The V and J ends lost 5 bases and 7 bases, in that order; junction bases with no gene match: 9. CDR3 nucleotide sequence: TGTGCTAGTGGTCCATGGACTAGCGGGAAGTTAAATGAGCAGTTCTTC. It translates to CASGPWTSGKLNEQFF.

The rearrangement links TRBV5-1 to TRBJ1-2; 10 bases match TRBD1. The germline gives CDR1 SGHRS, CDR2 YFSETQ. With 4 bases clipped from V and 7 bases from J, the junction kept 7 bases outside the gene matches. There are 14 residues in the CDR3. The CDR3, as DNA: TGCGCCAGCAGCCCCGGGACAGGGGCGTTTGGCTACACCTTC. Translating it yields CASSPGTGAFGYTF.

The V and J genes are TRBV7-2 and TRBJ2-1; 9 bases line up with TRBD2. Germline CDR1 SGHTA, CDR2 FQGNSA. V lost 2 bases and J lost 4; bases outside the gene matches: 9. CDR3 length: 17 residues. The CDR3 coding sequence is TGTGCCAGCAGCTTATGGAGTGGGGCGGGAGGGTACAATGAGCAGTTCTTC. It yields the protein CASSLWSGAGGYNEQFF.

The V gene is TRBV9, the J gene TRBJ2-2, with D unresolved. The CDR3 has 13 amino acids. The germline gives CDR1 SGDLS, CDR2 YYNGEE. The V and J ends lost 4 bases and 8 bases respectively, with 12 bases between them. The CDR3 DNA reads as TGTGCCAGCAGCCTCCGTTCCGGTGGGGAGCTGTTTTTT. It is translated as CASSLRSGGELFF.